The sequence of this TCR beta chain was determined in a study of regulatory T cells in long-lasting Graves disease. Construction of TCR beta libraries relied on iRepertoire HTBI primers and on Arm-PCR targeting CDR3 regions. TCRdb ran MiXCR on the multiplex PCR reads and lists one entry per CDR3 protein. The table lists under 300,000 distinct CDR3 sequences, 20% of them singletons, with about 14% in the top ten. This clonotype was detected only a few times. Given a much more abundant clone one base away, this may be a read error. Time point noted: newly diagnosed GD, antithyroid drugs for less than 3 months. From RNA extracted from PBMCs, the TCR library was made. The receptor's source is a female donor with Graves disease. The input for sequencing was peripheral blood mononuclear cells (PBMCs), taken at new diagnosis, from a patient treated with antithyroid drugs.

The CDR3 sequence: CASSPGQVNTEAFF. CDR3 DNA sequence: TGCGCCAGCAGCCCGGGACAGGTGAACACTGAAGCTTTCTTT. The V and J genes are TRBV4-3 and TRBJ1-1, with 8 positions matching TRBD1. With V trimmed by 4 bases and J by 0 bases, 1 base remained unmatched. Germline CDR1 LGHNA, CDR2 YSLEER. This CDR3 spans 14 amino acids.